The 14 T cell receptor beta chains in this list originate from one sample, sequenced in a study of radiation and T cells in renal cell carcinoma. Clones were sequenced by immunoSEQ multiplex PCR, and TCRdb holds only the in-frame ones, with some missing. The sample yields about 22,000 clones, around 80% seen once. Time point in this sample: baseline pretreatment blood. Treatment noted: 15 Gy SBRT to primary tumor, nephrectomy 4 weeks later. The sample here was blood, taken from a patient whose treatment included radiotherapy and nephrectomy. These receptor sequences come from a man in his 60s with renal cell carcinoma.

J is TRBJ2-1 and V is TRBV5-6; 8 positions agree with TRBD1. The CDR3 consists of 17 residues. The germline V gene encodes CDR1 SGHDT and CDR2 YYEEEE. Losses at the gene ends were 3 bases for V and 9 bases for J; bases not matched to a gene: 17. As DNA, the CDR3 is TGTGCCAGCAGCTCGGTCTCCGGGACAGGCCCGCACATTGAGCAGTTCTTC. Translating it yields CASSSVSGTGPHIEQFF.

This rearrangement joins TRBV27 to TRBJ2-1, with unresolved D. The CDR3 is made up of 14 amino acids. The V gene's germline CDR1 is MNHEY and CDR2 SMNVEV (reference sequence). V lost 3 bases, J lost 3 bases, and 9 bases lay in between. The CDR3 nucleotides read TGTGCCAGCAGTTTGCTAAGGAGCTACAATGAGCAGTTCTTC. Amino acid sequence: CASSLLRSYNEQFF.

The chain combines TRBV6-5 with TRBJ2-3; D unclear. CDR3 length equals 16 residues. In germline, CDR1 is MNHEY, CDR2 SVGAGI. V shed 3 bases and J shed 0 bases, with 13 bases lying between them. The CDR3: CASSYGRGASTDTQYF. As DNA, the CDR3 is TGTGCCAGCAGTTATGGGCGTGGCGCTAGCACAGATACGCAGTATTTT.

This rearrangement joins TRBV9 to TRBJ1-3; D ambiguous. The length of the CDR3 is 16 residues. V lost 3 bases to trimming and J lost 0 bases, with 13 bases between them. Germline V gene sequence: CDR1 SGDLS, CDR2 YYNGEE. The CDR3, as DNA: TGTGCCAGCAGCGCCGGACCCGCGAGCTCTGGAAACACCATATATTTT. Its translation: CASSAGPASSGNTIYF.

The V call is TRBV5-6, the J call TRBJ1-4; D call uncertain. V lost 1 base and J 6 bases, leaving 7 bases between the germline ends. Germline V gene sequence: CDR1 SGHDT, CDR2 YYEEEE. This CDR3 contains 13 residues. CDR3 DNA: TGTGCCAGCAGCTTGAGAACGCATGAAAAACTGTTTTTT. Protein sequence: CASSLRTHEKLFF.

The V gene is TRBV5-4, the J gene TRBJ2-7, with TRBD1 as a possible D gene (6 bases). The germline CDR1 and CDR2 sequences are SGHNT and YYREEE (reference sequence). The length of the CDR3 is 15 residues. V was shortened by 5 bases and J by 4 bases, with 19 bases between the two germline ends. The CDR3 nucleotides are TGTGCCAGCAGTTACGACCGGGACACCTTTTACGAGCAGTACTTC. This gives the protein CASSYDRDTFYEQYF.

This rearrangement joins TRBV5-5 to TRBJ2-3, with TRBD2 matching over 7 bases. In germline, CDR1 is SGHKS, CDR2 YYEKEE (reference sequence). The CDR3 covers 14 residues. The junction had 3 bases not matched to a gene; V was cut back by 3 bases and J by 2 bases. CDR3 nucleotide sequence: TGTGCCAGCAGCTGGGAGGGCCCCACAGATACGCAGTATTTT. This sequence encodes CASSWEGPTDTQYF.

The chain links TRBV20-1 to TRBJ2-1; the D is unclear. The V end lost 4 bases, the J end lost 10 bases, and 8 bases lay between the germline ends. Per germline, CDR1 DFQATT and CDR2 SNEGSKA (reference sequence). The CDR3 is 10 residues long. The CDR3 coding sequence is TGCAGTGCTACGAGCAAGGAGCAGTTCTTC. This encodes CSATSKEQFF.

This clone was seen only once. The chain combines TRBV5-1 with TRBJ2-4; no firm D call. V was cut by 1 base and J by 7 bases, with 18 bases left in between. Germline-derived CDR1 and CDR2 are SGHRS and YFSETQ. This CDR3 has 16 residues. In DNA, the CDR3 is TGCGCCAGCAGCTTGAATATAGGGCACCCCCGGAACATTCAGTACTTC. This translates into CASSLNIGHPRNIQYF.

The V call is TRBV6-1, the J call TRBJ1-2; D not resolved. The CDR3 is made up of 13 amino acids. Deletions cut 7 bases from V and 4 bases from J, with 13 bases between. The germline V gene has CDR1 MNHNS and CDR2 SASEGT. In DNA, the CDR3 is TGTGCCAGCACGATCAGAGACGTCTATGGCTACACCTTC. This gives the protein CASTIRDVYGYTF.

The chain joins TRBV19 to TRBJ1-5; D unclear. The V and J ends lost 6 bases and 4 bases respectively, with 16 bases between them. This CDR3 comprises 15 residues. The V gene's germline CDR1 is LNHDA and CDR2 SQIVND (reference sequence). This CDR3 is CASRPAERVNQPQHF. CDR3 coding DNA: TGTGCCAGTAGGCCCGCAGAGAGGGTTAATCAGCCCCAGCATTTT.

The gene calls are TRBV6-5 and TRBJ1-2; TRBD1 matches at 8 bases. Trimming cost V 0 bases and J 5 bases; bases outside gene matches: 2. Germline CDR1 MNHEY, CDR2 SVGAGI. CDR3 length: 14 amino acids. CDR3 loop: CASSYSGQGYGYTF. CDR3 nucleotide sequence: TGTGCCAGCAGTTACTCCGGACAGGGATATGGCTACACCTTC.

This clone was recorded only once. The chain employs TRBV25-1 and TRBJ2-7; D is unclear. CDR1 is MGHDK, CDR2 SYGVNS, per germline. V lost 2 bases and J 2 bases, leaving 13 bases between the germline ends. This CDR3 region has 15 residues. CDR3 loop: CASSETRPGTYEQYF. CDR3 nucleotides: TGTGCCAGCAGTGAAACCCGACCTGGAACCTACGAGCAGTACTTC.

Only one count was recorded for this clone. V usage is TRBV10-3 and J usage is TRBJ2-1; D possibly matches TRBD1 or TRBD2 (5 bases each). This CDR3 region has 14 residues. V was pared by 4 bases and J by 1 base, with 8 bases between. Looked up from germline, CDR1 is ENHRY and CDR2 is SYGVKD. CDR3 region: CAISGWGSYNEQFF. The CDR3, as DNA: TGTGCCATCAGTGGGTGGGGGTCCTACAATGAGCAGTTCTTC.